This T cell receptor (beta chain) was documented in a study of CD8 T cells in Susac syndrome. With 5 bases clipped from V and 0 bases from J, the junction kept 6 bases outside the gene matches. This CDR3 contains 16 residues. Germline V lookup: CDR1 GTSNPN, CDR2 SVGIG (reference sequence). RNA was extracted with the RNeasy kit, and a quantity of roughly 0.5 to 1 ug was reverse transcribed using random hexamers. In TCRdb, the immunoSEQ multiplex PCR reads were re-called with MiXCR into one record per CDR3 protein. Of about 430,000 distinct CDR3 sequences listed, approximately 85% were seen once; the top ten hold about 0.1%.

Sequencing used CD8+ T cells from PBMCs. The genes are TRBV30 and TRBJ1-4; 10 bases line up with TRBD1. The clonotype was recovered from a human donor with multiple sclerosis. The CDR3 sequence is CAWGSGTGATNEKLFF. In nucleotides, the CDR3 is TGTGCCTGGGGATCCGGGACAGGGGCAACTAATGAAAAACTGTTTTTT.